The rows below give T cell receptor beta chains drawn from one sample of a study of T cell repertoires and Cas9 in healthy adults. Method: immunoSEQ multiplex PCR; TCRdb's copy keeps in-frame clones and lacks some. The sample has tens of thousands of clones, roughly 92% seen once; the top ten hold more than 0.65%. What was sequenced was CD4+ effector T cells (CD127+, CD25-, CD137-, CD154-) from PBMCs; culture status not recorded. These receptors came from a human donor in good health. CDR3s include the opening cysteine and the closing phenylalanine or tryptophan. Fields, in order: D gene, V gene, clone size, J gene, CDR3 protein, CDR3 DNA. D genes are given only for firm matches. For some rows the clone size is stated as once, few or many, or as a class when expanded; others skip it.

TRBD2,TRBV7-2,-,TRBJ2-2,CASSPTSGGAGELFF,TGTGCCAGCAGCCCGACTAGCGGGGGAGCCGGGGAGCTGTTTTTT
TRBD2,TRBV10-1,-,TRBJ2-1,CASSESRTSKYEQFF,TGCGCCAGCAGTGAGTCAAGGACTAGCAAGTATGAGCAGTTCTTC
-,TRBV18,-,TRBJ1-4,CASSASPISTNEKLFF,TGTGCCAGCTCAGCTTCACCGATCTCAACTAATGAAAAACTGTTTTTT
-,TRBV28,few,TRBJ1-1,CASSIFGTANTEAFF,TGTGCCAGCAGTATCTTCGGGACTGCGAACACTGAAGCTTTCTTT
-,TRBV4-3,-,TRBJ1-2,CASSQIPGDYGYTF,TGCGCCAGCAGCCAAATCCCCGGGGACTATGGCTACACCTTC
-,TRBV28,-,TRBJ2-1,CATRTDLSYNEQFF,TGTGCCACCCGGACAGACTTATCCTACAATGAGCAGTTCTTC
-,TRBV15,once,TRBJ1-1,CATRPPGQLLNTEAFF,TGTGCCACCAGGCCCCCGGGACAACTTTTGAACACTGAAGCTTTCTTT
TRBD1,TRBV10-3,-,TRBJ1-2,CAITPGGQNYGYTF,TGTGCCATCACGCCGGGGGGACAGAACTATGGCTACACCTTC
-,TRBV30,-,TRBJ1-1,CAWSVSRGTEAFF,TGTGCCTGGAGTGTCTCTAGGGGCACTGAAGCTTTCTTT
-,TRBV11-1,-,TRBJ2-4,CASSHPTGLIPIQYF,TGTGCCAGCAGCCATCCGACAGGTTTAATTCCTATTCAGTACTTC
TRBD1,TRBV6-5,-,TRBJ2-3,CASSPDRDTDTQYF,TGTGCCAGCAGCCCGGACAGGGACACAGATACGCAGTATTTT
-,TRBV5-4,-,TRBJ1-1,CASSLIAVGTEAFF,TGTGCCAGCAGCTTGATCGCGGTTGGTACTGAAGCTTTCTTT
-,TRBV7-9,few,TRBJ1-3,CASSYSLPFGNTIYF,TGTGCCAGCAGCTATAGTCTCCCCTTTGGAAACACCATATATTTT
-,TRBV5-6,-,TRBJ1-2,CASSLNTFYGYTF,TGTGCCAGCAGCTTGAACACCTTCTATGGCTACACCTTC
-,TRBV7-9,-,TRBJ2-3,CASSLAGPTDTQYF,TGTGCCAGCAGCTTAGCGGGGCCCACAGATACGCAGTATTTT
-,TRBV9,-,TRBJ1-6,CASSVQTGQSPPLHF,TGTGCCAGCAGCGTCCAAACGGGCCAGTCGCCACCCCTCCACTTT
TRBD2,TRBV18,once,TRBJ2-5,CASSPTGGTETQYF,TGTGCCAGCTCACCGACCGGGGGGACAGAGACCCAGTACTTC
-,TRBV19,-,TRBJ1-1,CASSMKGDTEAFF,TGTGCCAGTAGTATGAAGGGGGACACTGAAGCTTTCTTT
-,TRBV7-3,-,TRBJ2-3,CASSLEGSTDTQYF,TGTGCCAGCAGCTTAGAGGGCAGCACAGATACGCAGTATTTT
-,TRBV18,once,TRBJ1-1,CASSPNFIGTNTEAFF,TGTGCCAGCTCACCGAACTTTATAGGGACTAACACTGAAGCTTTCTTT
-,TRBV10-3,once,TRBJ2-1,CAIRGEPGVWAYNEQFF,TGCGCCATCAGGGGCGAGCCAGGGGTATGGGCCTACAATGAGCAGTTCTTC
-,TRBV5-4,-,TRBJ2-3,CASSEQLTDTQYF,TGTGCCAGCAGCGAACAGCTCACAGATACGCAGTATTTT
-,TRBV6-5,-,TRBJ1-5,CASSPHGSNQPQHF,TGTGCCAGCAGCCCACACGGAAGCAATCAGCCCCAGCATTTT
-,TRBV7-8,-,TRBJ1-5,CASSLAQGLIQPQHF,TGTGCCAGCAGCTTAGCGCAAGGGTTGATTCAGCCCCAGCATTTT
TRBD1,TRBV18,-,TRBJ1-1,CASSGQGNTEAFF,TGTGCCAGCTCGGGACAGGGGAACACTGAAGCTTTCTTT
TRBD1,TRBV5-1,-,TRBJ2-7,CASSFSLVHPGQGTYEQYF,TGCGCCAGCAGCTTTTCCCTTGTGCACCCGGGACAGGGGACCTACGAGCAGTACTTC
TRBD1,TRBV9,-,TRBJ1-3,CASRGTGGNTIYF,TGTGCCAGCCGTGGGACAGGCGGAAACACCATATATTTT
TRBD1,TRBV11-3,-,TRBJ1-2,CASSPHTQTGEGYTF,TGTGCCAGCAGCCCCCACACCCAGACAGGGGAAGGCTACACCTTC
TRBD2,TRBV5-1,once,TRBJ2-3,CASSLDGREGTDTQYF,TGCGCCAGCAGCTTGGATGGCCGGGAGGGTACAGATACGCAGTATTTT
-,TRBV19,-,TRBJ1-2,CASTEPGLVGGYTF,TGTGCCAGTACCGAACCGGGCCTCGTCGGTGGCTACACCTTC
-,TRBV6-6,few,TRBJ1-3,CASSRGPSGNTIYF,TGTGCCAGCAGCAGGGGCCCCTCTGGAAACACCATATATTTT
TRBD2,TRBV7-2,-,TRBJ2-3,CASSLRSGRGYTDTQYF,TGTGCCAGCAGCTTAAGAAGCGGGAGGGGATACACAGATACGCAGTATTTT
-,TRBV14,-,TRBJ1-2,CASSRRTYGYTF,TGTGCCAGCAGCCGGCGGACCTATGGCTACACCTTC
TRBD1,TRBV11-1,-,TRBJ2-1,CASSLGDRAKQFF,TGTGCCAGCAGCTTAGGGGACAGGGCGAAGCAGTTCTTC
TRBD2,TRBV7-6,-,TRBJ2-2,CASSFSIPGGGTGELFF,TGTGCCAGCAGCTTTAGCATCCCTGGCGGGGGGACCGGGGAGCTGTTTTTT
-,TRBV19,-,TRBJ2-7,CASAPGGRRNEQYF,TGTGCCAGTGCCCCCGGGGGCCGTCGGAACGAGCAGTACTTC
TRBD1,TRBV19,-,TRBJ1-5,CASSRDRDNQPQHF,TGTGCCAGTAGCCGGGACAGGGACAATCAGCCCCAGCATTTT
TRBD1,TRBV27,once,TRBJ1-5,CASSVDRGNQPQHF,TGTGCCAGCAGTGTCGACAGGGGCAATCAGCCCCAGCATTTT
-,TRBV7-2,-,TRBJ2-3,CASSLWPGDGNTDTQYF,TGTGCCAGCAGCTTATGGCCGGGAGATGGAAACACAGATACGCAGTATTTT
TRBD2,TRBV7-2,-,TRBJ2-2,CASSLEGTSPGELFF,TGTGCCAGCAGCTTAGAAGGGACTAGCCCCGGGGAGCTGTTTTTT
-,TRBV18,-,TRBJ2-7,CASSDGSPYEQYF,TGTGCCAGCTCCGACGGGTCCCCCTACGAGCAGTACTTC
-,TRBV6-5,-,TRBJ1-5,CASRGAGPSNQPQHF,TGTGCCAGCAGGGGGGCAGGTCCTAGCAATCAGCCCCAGCATTTT
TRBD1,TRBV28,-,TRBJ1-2,CASSLETGMKRGYTF,TGTGCCAGCAGTCTAGAGACAGGGATGAAACGAGGCTACACCTTC
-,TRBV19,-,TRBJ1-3,CASSPTGNTIYF,TGTGCCAGCTCCCCTACTGGAAACACCATATATTTT
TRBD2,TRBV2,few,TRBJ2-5,CAGTSGRGGGETQYF,TGTGCCGGGACTAGCGGGAGAGGGGGCGGGGAGACCCAGTACTTC
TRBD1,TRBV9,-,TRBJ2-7,CASSVGDRASYEQYF,TGTGCCAGCAGCGTAGGGGACAGGGCCTCCTACGAGCAGTACTTC
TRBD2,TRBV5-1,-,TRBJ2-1,CASSLEASGSSYNEQFF,TGCGCCAGCAGCTTGGAGGCTAGCGGGAGCTCCTACAATGAGCAGTTCTTC
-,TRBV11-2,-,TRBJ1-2,CASSLDWGKGNGYTF,TGTGCCAGCAGCTTAGATTGGGGGAAGGGAAACGGCTACACCTTC
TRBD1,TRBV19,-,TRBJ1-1,CASSGGASLRTEAFF,TGTGCCAGCTCAGGGGGCGCGTCGCTGCGGACTGAAGCTTTCTTT
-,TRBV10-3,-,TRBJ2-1,CAIRPGAEENNEQFF,TGTGCCATCCGCCCCGGGGCCGAAGAGAACAATGAGCAGTTCTTC
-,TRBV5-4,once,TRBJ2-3,CASSLAPSGTDTQYF,TGTGCCAGCAGCTTGGCTCCCTCTGGCACAGATACGCAGTATTTT
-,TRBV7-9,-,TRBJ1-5,CASSFGGLQVGPQHF,TGTGCCAGCAGCTTTGGGGGGCTCCAAGTGGGGCCCCAGCATTTT
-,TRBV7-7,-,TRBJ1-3,CASSVPCWALQTLLAGNTIYF,TGTGCCAGCAGCGTCCCATGTTGGGCACTCCAAACCCTTCTGGCTGGAAACACCATATATTTT
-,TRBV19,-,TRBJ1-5,CASRGGGALRSNQPQHF,TGTGCCAGTAGAGGGGGGGGTGCACTTAGGAGCAATCAGCCCCAGCATTTT
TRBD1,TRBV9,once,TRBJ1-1,CASSVGLYTSDRGNTEAFF,TGTGCCAGCAGCGTAGGACTTTATACCTCCGACAGGGGGAACACTGAAGCTTTCTTT
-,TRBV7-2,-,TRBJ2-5,CASSLDAGQETQYF,TGTGCCAGCAGCTTAGATGCAGGGCAAGAGACCCAGTACTTC
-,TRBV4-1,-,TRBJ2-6,CASSRSHGNSGANVLTF,TGCGCCAGCAGCCGTAGTCACGGGAACTCTGGGGCCAACGTCCTGACTTTC
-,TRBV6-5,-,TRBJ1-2,CASSYAKGGYGYTF,TGTGCCAGCAGTTACGCCAAGGGAGGCTATGGCTACACCTTC
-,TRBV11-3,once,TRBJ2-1,CASSLVNSNEQFF,TGTGCCAGCAGCTTAGTCAATAGTAATGAGCAGTTCTTC
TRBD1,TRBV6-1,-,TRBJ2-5,CASSSGQQETQYF,TGTGCCAGCAGCTCGGGACAGCAAGAGACCCAGTACTTC